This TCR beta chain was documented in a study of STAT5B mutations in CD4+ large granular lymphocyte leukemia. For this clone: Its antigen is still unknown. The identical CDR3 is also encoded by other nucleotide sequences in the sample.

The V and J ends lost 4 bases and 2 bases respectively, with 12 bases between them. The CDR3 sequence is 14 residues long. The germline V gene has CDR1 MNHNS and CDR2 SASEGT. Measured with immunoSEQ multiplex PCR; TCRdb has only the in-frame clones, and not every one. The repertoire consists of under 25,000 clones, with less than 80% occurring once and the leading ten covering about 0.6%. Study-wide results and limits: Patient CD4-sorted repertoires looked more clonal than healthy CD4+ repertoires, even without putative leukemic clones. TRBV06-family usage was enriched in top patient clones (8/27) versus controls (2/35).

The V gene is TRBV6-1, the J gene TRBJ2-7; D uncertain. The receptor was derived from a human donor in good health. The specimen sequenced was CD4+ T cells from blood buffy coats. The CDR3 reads CASSGWQTPYEQYF. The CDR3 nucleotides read TGTGCCAGCAGTGGTTGGCAGACCCCCTACGAGCAGTACTTC.